This TCR beta chain derives from a study of OX40 agonist ivuxolimab in advanced cancers. Data came from immunoSEQ multiplex PCR; TCRdb stores just in-frame clones and leaves some out. The sample contains approximately 64,000 clones, approximately 88% of which appear only once. The table lists this clone with a count of one. The antigen remains undetermined. Overall study results and limits: CD4+ T cells averaged fewer expanded clones than CD8+ T cells.

The source is an adult with an advanced solid tumor such as melanoma, head and neck, liver or kidney cancer. The input for sequencing was CD4+ or CD8+ T cells sorted from blood, taken in a trial of the OX40 agonist ivuxolimab.

In DNA, the CDR3 is TGTGCCAGCAGCAAGTGGACTAGCGGGGCATACGAGCAGTACTTC. Translation gives CASSKWTSGAYEQYF. The chain joins TRBV11-2 to TRBJ2-7, with 12 positions matching TRBD2. The germline V gene encodes CDR1 SGHAT and CDR2 FQNNGV. Germline trimming cut 5 bases from V and 4 bases from J; bases unmatched to any gene: 6. The CDR3 is 15 residues long.